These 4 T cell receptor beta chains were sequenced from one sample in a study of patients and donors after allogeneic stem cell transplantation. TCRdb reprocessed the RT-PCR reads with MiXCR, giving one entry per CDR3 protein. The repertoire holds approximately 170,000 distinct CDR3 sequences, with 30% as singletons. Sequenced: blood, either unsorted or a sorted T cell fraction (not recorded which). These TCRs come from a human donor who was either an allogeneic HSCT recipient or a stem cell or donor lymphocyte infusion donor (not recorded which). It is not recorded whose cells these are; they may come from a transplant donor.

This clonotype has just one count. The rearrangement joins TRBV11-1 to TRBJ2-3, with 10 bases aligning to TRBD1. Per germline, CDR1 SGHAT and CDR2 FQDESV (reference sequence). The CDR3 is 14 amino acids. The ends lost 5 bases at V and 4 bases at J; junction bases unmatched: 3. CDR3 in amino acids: CASSRDRGADTQYF. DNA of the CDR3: TGTGCCAGCAGCCGGGACAGGGGAGCAGATACGCAGTATTTT.

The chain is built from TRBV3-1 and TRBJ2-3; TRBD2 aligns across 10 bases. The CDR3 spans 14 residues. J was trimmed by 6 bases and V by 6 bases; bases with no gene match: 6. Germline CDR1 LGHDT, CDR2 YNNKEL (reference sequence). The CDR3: CASRPLAGVDTQYF. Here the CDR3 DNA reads TGTGCCAGCAGACCCCTAGCGGGAGTGGATACGCAGTATTTT.

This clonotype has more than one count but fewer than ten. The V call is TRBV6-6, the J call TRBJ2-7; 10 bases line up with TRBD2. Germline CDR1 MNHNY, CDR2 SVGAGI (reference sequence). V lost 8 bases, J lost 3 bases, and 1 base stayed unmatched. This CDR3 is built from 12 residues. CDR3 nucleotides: TGTGCCAGCCTAGCGGGGGACTACGAGCAGTACTTC. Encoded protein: CASLAGDYEQYF.

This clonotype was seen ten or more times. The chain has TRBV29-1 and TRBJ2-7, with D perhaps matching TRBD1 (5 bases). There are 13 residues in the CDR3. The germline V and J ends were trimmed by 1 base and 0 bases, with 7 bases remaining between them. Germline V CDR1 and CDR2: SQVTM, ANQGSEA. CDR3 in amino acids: CSVEVQGSYEQYF. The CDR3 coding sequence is TGCAGCGTTGAAGTCCAGGGCTCCTACGAGCAGTACTTC.